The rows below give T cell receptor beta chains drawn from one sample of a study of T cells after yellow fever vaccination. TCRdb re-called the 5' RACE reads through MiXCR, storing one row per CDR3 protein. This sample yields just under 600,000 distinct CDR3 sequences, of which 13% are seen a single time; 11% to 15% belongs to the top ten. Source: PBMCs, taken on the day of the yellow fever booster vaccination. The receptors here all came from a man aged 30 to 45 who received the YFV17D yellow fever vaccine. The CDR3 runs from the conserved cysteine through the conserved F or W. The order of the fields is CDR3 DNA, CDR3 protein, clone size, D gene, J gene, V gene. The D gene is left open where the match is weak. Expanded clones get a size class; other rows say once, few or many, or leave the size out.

CDR3nt: TGTGCCATCAGTGTCGAGGACGCAGATACGCAGTATTTT
CDR3aa: CAISVEDADTQYF
abundance: few
d_gene: -
j_gene: TRBJ2-3
v_gene: TRBV10-3

CDR3nt: TGCGCCAGCAGCTTGGGTGGGAGCGGGAACTCCTACGAGCAGTACTTC
CDR3aa: CASSLGGSGNSYEQYF
abundance: -
d_gene: TRBD2
j_gene: TRBJ2-7
v_gene: TRBV5-1

CDR3nt: TGCAGTGCTAGGACCCGTAACCAGGGCTACACCTTC
CDR3aa: CSARTRNQGYTF
abundance: few
d_gene: -
j_gene: TRBJ1-2
v_gene: TRBV20-1

CDR3nt: TGTGCCAGCAGTTACTCCCTAGCGAAAAACTCCTACGAGCAGTACTTC
CDR3aa: CASSYSLAKNSYEQYF
abundance: -
d_gene: -
j_gene: TRBJ2-7
v_gene: TRBV6-2/TRBV6-3

CDR3nt: TGCGCCAGCAGCAAACTCGACAGGGCTGGGACAGATACGCAGTATTTT
CDR3aa: CASSKLDRAGTDTQYF
abundance: -
d_gene: TRBD1
j_gene: TRBJ2-3
v_gene: TRBV5-1

CDR3nt: TGTGCCAGCAGCTTAGCACAGGGGGCGAGAGGGGCCAACGTCCTGACTTTC
CDR3aa: CASSLAQGARGANVLTF
abundance: many
d_gene: TRBD1
j_gene: TRBJ2-6
v_gene: TRBV7-3

CDR3nt: TGTGCCAGCACCCTATCCGGGACTCCTTCCGAGCAGTACTTC
CDR3aa: CASTLSGTPSEQYF
abundance: few
d_gene: -
j_gene: TRBJ2-7
v_gene: TRBV12-3/TRBV12-4

CDR3nt: TGCGCCAGCAGCCAAGAGTCCCAAACGAGCTCCTACAATGAGCAGTTCTTC
CDR3aa: CASSQESQTSSYNEQFF
abundance: -
d_gene: -
j_gene: TRBJ2-1
v_gene: TRBV4-3

CDR3nt: TGTGCCAGCAGCCAAGAGGGACGGGGGAAGCTGTTTTTT
CDR3aa: CASSQEGRGKLFF
abundance: few
d_gene: -
j_gene: TRBJ2-2
v_gene: TRBV3-1

CDR3nt: TGTGCCAGCAGTAATTCAGGGGCTGGGAACATTCAGTACTTC
CDR3aa: CASSNSGAGNIQYF
abundance: -
d_gene: -
j_gene: TRBJ2-4
v_gene: TRBV7-2

CDR3nt: TGTGCCAGTAGTATAGATCAAGGACCGAAAAACATTCAGTACTTC
CDR3aa: CASSIDQGPKNIQYF
abundance: few
d_gene: -
j_gene: TRBJ2-4
v_gene: TRBV19

CDR3nt: TGTGCCAGTGGCGCTAGCGCCTACAATGAGCAGTTCTTC
CDR3aa: CASGASAYNEQFF
abundance: few
d_gene: -
j_gene: TRBJ2-1
v_gene: TRBV19

CDR3nt: TGTGCCAGTAGTATCGCCGGGGAGCTGTTTTTT
CDR3aa: CASSIAGELFF
abundance: few
d_gene: -
j_gene: TRBJ2-2
v_gene: TRBV19

CDR3nt: TGTGCCAGCAGCTCGGACGTCTACAATGAGCAGTTCTTC
CDR3aa: CASSSDVYNEQFF
abundance: few
d_gene: -
j_gene: TRBJ2-1
v_gene: TRBV7-9

CDR3nt: TGTGCCAGCAGCGGCGGGCGACTAGCGGGTGCCCACCTACTATACAATGAGCAGTTCTTC
CDR3aa: CASSGGRLAGAHLLYNEQFF
abundance: few
d_gene: TRBD2
j_gene: TRBJ2-1
v_gene: TRBV14

CDR3nt: TGTGCCAGCAGCGCCACAGGGAGAACTGAAGCTTTCTTT
CDR3aa: CASSATGRTEAFF
abundance: few
d_gene: -
j_gene: TRBJ1-1
v_gene: TRBV9

CDR3nt: TGTGCCTGGAGGAGACTAGCGGGAGTGTATGAGCAGTTCTTC
CDR3aa: CAWRRLAGVYEQFF
abundance: -
d_gene: TRBD2
j_gene: TRBJ2-1
v_gene: TRBV30

CDR3nt: TGTGCCGGAGCTCGGGAGCGATCTGGGGCCAACGTCCTGACTTTC
CDR3aa: CAGARERSGANVLTF
abundance: few
d_gene: -
j_gene: TRBJ2-6
v_gene: TRBV2

CDR3nt: TGCAGCGCGGGGGGAACCGGGGAGCTGTTTTTT
CDR3aa: CSAGGTGELFF
abundance: -
d_gene: TRBD2
j_gene: TRBJ2-2
v_gene: TRBV29-1

CDR3nt: TGTGCCAGCAGCCAGGGGCGACAGATAAGATTCTACGAGCAGTACTTC
CDR3aa: CASSQGRQIRFYEQYF
abundance: few
d_gene: -
j_gene: TRBJ2-7
v_gene: TRBV3-1

CDR3nt: TGTGCCAGCGGGCGGACTGCTCCCTACGAGCAGTACTTC
CDR3aa: CASGRTAPYEQYF
abundance: -
d_gene: -
j_gene: TRBJ2-7
v_gene: TRBV28

CDR3nt: TGCGCCAGCAGCGCCCCAACTAGCATGGAGATCGATACGCAGTATTTT
CDR3aa: CASSAPTSMEIDTQYF
abundance: -
d_gene: -
j_gene: TRBJ2-3
v_gene: TRBV5-1

CDR3nt: TGTGCCAGCAGTAATCAGGGGATCGGTCAGCCCCAGCATTTT
CDR3aa: CASSNQGIGQPQHF
abundance: few
d_gene: -
j_gene: TRBJ1-5
v_gene: TRBV6-2/TRBV6-3

CDR3nt: TGTGCCAGCACGAATGAGCGGACGGGCTACAATGAGCAGTTCTTC
CDR3aa: CASTNERTGYNEQFF
abundance: -
d_gene: -
j_gene: TRBJ2-1
v_gene: TRBV12-3/TRBV12-4

CDR3nt: TGCAGTGCTAGATTGGGCTCCGGGGGGGTCTCCTACGAGCAGTACTTC
CDR3aa: CSARLGSGGVSYEQYF
abundance: -
d_gene: TRBD2
j_gene: TRBJ2-7
v_gene: TRBV20-1

CDR3nt: TGTGCCAGCAGTGCCCCTCCACCTATGAACACTGAAGCTTTCTTT
CDR3aa: CASSAPPPMNTEAFF
abundance: -
d_gene: -
j_gene: TRBJ1-1
v_gene: TRBV6-1

CDR3nt: TGTGCCAGCAGCTCACAGATTCAGGGTGGCGAAGAGACCCAGTACTTC
CDR3aa: CASSSQIQGGEETQYF
abundance: -
d_gene: -
j_gene: TRBJ2-5
v_gene: TRBV7-8

CDR3nt: TGTGCCAGCAGTTACGCGTCCTCTCGGGAGCAGTACTTC
CDR3aa: CASSYASSREQYF
abundance: -
d_gene: -
j_gene: TRBJ2-7
v_gene: TRBV6-5

CDR3nt: TGCAGCGTTGATGGGGTCAAGGGGCCGACAGATACGCAGTATTTT
CDR3aa: CSVDGVKGPTDTQYF
abundance: -
d_gene: -
j_gene: TRBJ2-3
v_gene: TRBV29-1

CDR3nt: TGTGCCAGCAGTCACCCGGGGGGCAATGAGCAGTTCTTC
CDR3aa: CASSHPGGNEQFF
abundance: many
d_gene: TRBD2
j_gene: TRBJ2-1
v_gene: TRBV25-1

CDR3nt: TGTGCCAGCAAACCATATGGACAGGGGGCGGGAGAGACCCAGTACTTC
CDR3aa: CASKPYGQGAGETQYF
abundance: -
d_gene: TRBD1
j_gene: TRBJ2-5
v_gene: TRBV12-3/TRBV12-4

CDR3nt: TGTGCCAGCAGTCAAGGACAGGGAGGACCCCCTCACTCGGGGCAGTACTTC
CDR3aa: CASSQGQGGPPHSGQYF
abundance: -
d_gene: TRBD1
j_gene: TRBJ2-7
v_gene: TRBV7-2

CDR3nt: TGTGCCAGCAGTTACTCGAGGCAATGGAATGGCTACACCTTC
CDR3aa: CASSYSRQWNGYTF
abundance: few
d_gene: -
j_gene: TRBJ1-2
v_gene: TRBV6-5

CDR3nt: TGTGCCAGCAGCTCTACTGGACTAGCGACGAACACCGGGGAGCTGTTTTTT
CDR3aa: CASSSTGLATNTGELFF
abundance: few
d_gene: TRBD2
j_gene: TRBJ2-2
v_gene: TRBV7-9

CDR3nt: TGCAGTGCTAGTAAGCGGGGAGGCACAGATACGCAGTATTTT
CDR3aa: CSASKRGGTDTQYF
abundance: -
d_gene: TRBD2
j_gene: TRBJ2-3
v_gene: TRBV20-1

CDR3nt: TGTGCCAGCAGTTTGAGGGACTACGAGCAGTACTTC
CDR3aa: CASSLRDYEQYF
abundance: -
d_gene: -
j_gene: TRBJ2-7
v_gene: TRBV28

CDR3nt: TGTGCCAGTAGTACCCTAGCGGGAGACATCTACGAGCAGTACTTC
CDR3aa: CASSTLAGDIYEQYF
abundance: few
d_gene: TRBD2
j_gene: TRBJ2-7
v_gene: TRBV19

CDR3nt: TGCAGCGTAAAAGGGGGACAGCAAGAGACCCAGTACTTC
CDR3aa: CSVKGGQQETQYF
abundance: few
d_gene: TRBD1
j_gene: TRBJ2-5
v_gene: TRBV29-1

CDR3nt: TGCAGTGCTAGAGTAGGGGCTAGCACAGATACGCAGTATTTT
CDR3aa: CSARVGASTDTQYF
abundance: few
d_gene: -
j_gene: TRBJ2-3
v_gene: TRBV20-1

CDR3nt: TGTGCCAGCAGCCACACTAGCGGGAGCTCCTACGAGCAGTACTTC
CDR3aa: CASSHTSGSSYEQYF
abundance: -
d_gene: TRBD2
j_gene: TRBJ2-7
v_gene: TRBV6-1

CDR3nt: TGCGCCAGCAGTGATGCGGGGTCCTACAATGAGCAGTTCTTC
CDR3aa: CASSDAGSYNEQFF
abundance: -
d_gene: -
j_gene: TRBJ2-1
v_gene: TRBV10-1

CDR3nt: TGCAGCGTTGAAGTCGGGCCAGAGACCCAGTACTTC
CDR3aa: CSVEVGPETQYF
abundance: few
d_gene: -
j_gene: TRBJ2-5
v_gene: TRBV29-1

CDR3nt: TGTGCCAGCAGCCCAAGGGGGAGTAGCGGGACCCCCGGGGAGCTGTTTTTT
CDR3aa: CASSPRGSSGTPGELFF
abundance: -
d_gene: TRBD2
j_gene: TRBJ2-2
v_gene: TRBV7-8

CDR3nt: TGCGCCAGCAGCCAAGGTCCAGGGACGGAGACCCAGTACTTC
CDR3aa: CASSQGPGTETQYF
abundance: -
d_gene: -
j_gene: TRBJ2-5
v_gene: TRBV4-1

CDR3nt: TGCGCCAGCAGCTTGGTCGGGAGTCAGAATGAGCAGTTCTTC
CDR3aa: CASSLVGSQNEQFF
abundance: once
d_gene: -
j_gene: TRBJ2-1
v_gene: TRBV5-1

CDR3nt: TGTGCCACCAGTGATGGTCGAGGGACCCAGTACTTC
CDR3aa: CATSDGRGTQYF
abundance: -
d_gene: -
j_gene: TRBJ2-5
v_gene: TRBV24-1

CDR3nt: TGTGCCAGCAGTTTAAGTGGATTAGGGGCGGCCAAAAACATTCAGTACTTC
CDR3aa: CASSLSGLGAAKNIQYF
abundance: few
d_gene: -
j_gene: TRBJ2-4
v_gene: TRBV28

CDR3nt: TGTGCCAGCAGCTCCCCCGGACAGCTAGCCAAAAACATTCAGTACTTC
CDR3aa: CASSSPGQLAKNIQYF
abundance: few
d_gene: -
j_gene: TRBJ2-4
v_gene: TRBV7-2

CDR3nt: TGTGCCAGCAGCTTAAAGGGACAGCGCTTCGAGCAGTACTTC
CDR3aa: CASSLKGQRFEQYF
abundance: -
d_gene: TRBD1
j_gene: TRBJ2-7
v_gene: TRBV7-2